A single sample is the source of the 16 T cell receptor beta chains below, sequenced in a study of T cell responses to AZD1222 COVID-19 vaccine (dated by TCRdb to the early 2020s). The sample's time point label, in plain terms: about 28 days (+/-7) after the second vaccine dose. The method was the immunoSEQ multiplex PCR assay. What TCRdb holds here is the immuneACCESS table cut down to in-frame rearrangements. Part of the clones is not present; checked against another copy, under half of the missing clones reflect an unresolved V gene, and the others are unexplained. This sample holds 95,000 to 150,000 clones; approximately 94% were observed only once. The ten largest clonotypes hold 5% of the sample. The material sequenced was peripheral blood, taken 28 days after the second AZD1222 dose. Receptors originate from an adult who received the AZD1222 COVID-19 vaccine.

The chain recombines TRBV18 with TRBJ2-3; TRBD1 matches at 8 bases. The V gene's germline CDR1 is KGHSH and CDR2 LQKENI. V shed 7 bases, J shed 2 bases, and the junction held 5 bases outside the gene matches. There are 14 residues in the CDR3. CDR3 sequence: CASFDRGNTDTQYF. The CDR3 bases are TGTGCCAGCTTCGACAGGGGAAACACAGATACGCAGTATTTT.

V and J are TRBV29-1 and TRBJ1-2; D remains ambiguous. V was clipped by 4 bases and J by 8 bases, with 14 bases between them. This CDR3 spans 12 amino acids. CDR1 and CDR2 from the germline V gene are SQVTM and ANQGSEA. The CDR3 bases are TGCAGCGTTGGTGGGGATCCGGGAGGCTACACCTTC. Protein sequence: CSVGGDPGGYTF.

V and J are TRBV27 and TRBJ2-3; D is uncertain. Germline V gives CDR1 MNHEY, CDR2 SMNVEV (reference sequence). The CDR3 totals 11 residues. The V end lost 8 bases, the J end lost 2 bases, and 5 bases lay between the germline ends. In DNA form, the CDR3 reads TGTGCCAGCGGCCTCACAGATACGCAGTATTTT. It encodes CASGLTDTQYF.

The V call is TRBV6-5, the J call TRBJ1-5; D might be TRBD1 (6 bases). The CDR3 covers 15 residues. Trimming stripped 5 bases from V and 5 bases from J, with 16 bases between. Germline lookup yields CDR1 MNHEY and CDR2 SVGAGI. The CDR3 loop reads CASSRYRELDQPQHF. CDR3 coding DNA: TGTGCCAGCAGTCGCTACAGGGAGTTGGATCAGCCCCAGCATTTT.

The chain carries TRBV29-1 and TRBJ2-3; TRBD2 agrees at 11 bases. CDR1 and CDR2 from the germline V gene are SQVTM and ANQGSEA. The CDR3 loop spans 12 amino acids. The V gene end was trimmed by 4 bases and the J gene end by 15 bases; junction bases not matched to a gene: 9. CDR3: CSVATTTSGAYF. The CDR3 DNA follows: TGCAGCGTTGCAACAACGACTAGCGGGGCTTATTTT.

This chain joins TRBV25-1 and TRBJ2-1; the match to TRBD2 covers 13 bases. The CDR3 spans 16 residues. The junction had 5 bases not matched to a gene; V was cut back by 4 bases and J by 5 bases. CDR1 MGHDK and CDR2 SYGVNS come from the germline V gene. The CDR3 region is CASSARLAGGNNEQFF. CDR3 nucleotide sequence: TGTGCCAGCAGTGCTAGACTAGCGGGAGGTAACAATGAGCAGTTCTTC.

The chain uses TRBV6-5 and TRBJ2-1; D remains ambiguous. The V end was cut by 7 bases, the J end by 0 bases, with 13 bases between. CDR3 length: 15 residues. Germline CDR1 and CDR2: MNHEY and SVGAGI. CDR3 bases: TGTGCCAGCACCCAGGCTAACGTCTCCTACAATGAGCAGTTCTTC. It codes for CASTQANVSYNEQFF.

The chain links TRBV15 to TRBJ2-7; D gene ambiguous. Per the germline V gene, CDR1 is LNHNV and CDR2 is YYDKDF (reference sequence). V was pared by 9 bases and J by 0 bases, with 18 bases between. The CDR3 runs to 15 residues. CDR3 nucleotides: TGTGCCACTAGTACGGATGTACTAAGCTCCTACGAGCAGTACTTC. This sequence encodes CATSTDVLSSYEQYF.

V gene TRBV18 combines with J gene TRBJ1-2; the D is unclear. Germline values: CDR1 KGHSH, CDR2 LQKENI. The length of the CDR3 is 14 residues. V was cut by 3 bases and J by 4 bases, with 12 bases left in between. The CDR3 sequence: CASSPNRGIYGYTF. The CDR3 nucleotides are TGTGCCAGCTCACCTAACAGAGGGATCTATGGCTACACCTTC.

J is TRBJ1-2 and V is TRBV27; D not certain. The CDR3 extends over 17 amino acids. Germline V CDR1 and CDR2: MNHEY, SMNVEV (reference sequence). With 2 bases removed from V and 6 bases from J, the gap between germline ends came to 22 bases. DNA for the CDR3: TGTGCCAGCAGTTTACGACGTGCCGTATCCTTTGGGGATGGCTACACCTTC. Protein product: CASSLRRAVSFGDGYTF.

V usage is TRBV7-9 and J usage is TRBJ2-3; the D is unclear. CDR1 is SEHNR and CDR2 is FQNEAQ in the germline V gene (reference sequence). The CDR3 is 14 residues long. The germline V and J ends were trimmed by 5 bases and 2 bases, with 11 bases remaining between them. The CDR3 DNA follows: TGTGCCAGCAGCCATACGGACGCCACAGATACGCAGTATTTT. Translating it yields CASSHTDATDTQYF.

V usage is TRBV7-2 and J usage is TRBJ2-1; 14 bases line up with TRBD2. The V segment lost 5 bases and the J segment 6 bases; nucleotides outside the gene matches: 3. The CDR3 length is 15 residues. Germline V gives CDR1 SGHTA, CDR2 FQGNSA. The CDR3 DNA reads as TGTGCCAGCAGCCAGACTAGCGGGGGGGCCAATGAGCAGTTCTTC. Residues: CASSQTSGGANEQFF.

The chain carries TRBV7-9 and TRBJ1-4; 7 nucleotides align to TRBD1. This CDR3 contains 17 residues. V trimming: 2 bases; J trimming: 4 bases; junction bases outside the gene matches: 10. In germline, CDR1 is SEHNR, CDR2 FQNEAQ (reference sequence). CDR3 sequence reads: CASSLRPGQGVNEKLFF. CDR3 nucleotides: TGTGCCAGCAGCTTACGCCCCGGGCAGGGGGTTAATGAAAAACTGTTTTTT.

This chain joins TRBV4-3 and TRBJ1-2; 10 bases align to TRBD1. Trimming cost V 1 base and J 6 bases; bases outside gene matches: 5. Germline-derived CDR1 and CDR2 are LGHNA and YSLEER. This CDR3 has 15 residues. CDR3 DNA: TGCGCCAGCAGCCAAGTAAAGGGACAGGGGAATGGCTACACCTTC. This sequence encodes CASSQVKGQGNGYTF.

This sequence joins TRBV2 and TRBJ2-6, with no clear D. V lost 2 bases and J 1 base, leaving 6 bases between the germline ends. This CDR3 region has 15 residues. The V gene's germline CDR1 is SNHLY and CDR2 FYNNEI. CDR3 residues: CASSERVSGANVLTF. The CDR3 region has the DNA TGTGCCAGCAGTGAACGGGTATCTGGGGCCAACGTCCTGACTTTC.

The chain recombines TRBV15 with TRBJ2-7; TRBD2 matches at 16 bases. Germline V gene lookup returns CDR1 LNHNV and CDR2 YYDKDF (reference sequence). Trimming at V came to 7 bases and at J to 7 bases, leaving 10 bases not matched to a gene. This CDR3 spans 16 amino acids. The CDR3 DNA reads as TGTGCCACCACCCCGGGACTAGCGGGAGGGCGGGGTGAGCAGTACTTC. It yields the protein CATTPGLAGGRGEQYF.